This TCR beta chain was profiled in a study of T cell changes during pregnancy in multiple sclerosis. The CDR3 loop spans 15 amino acids. Trimming removed 4 bases from V and 4 bases from J, with 15 bases in between. Germline V gene lookup returns CDR1 SGHRS and CDR2 YFSETQ. Only in-frame clones appear in the TCRdb table, and some are missing; sequencing was by immunoSEQ multiplex PCR. The sample has approximately 50,000 clones, about nine tenths seen once. This clone was recorded once. V gene TRBV5-1 combines with J gene TRBJ2-1; weak D call: TRBD1 (6 bases). The sequenced sample was CD8+ T cells from peripheral blood mononuclear cells, obtained after pregnancy. This sequence was found in a female donor with multiple sclerosis, enrolled in a pregnancy study. The CDR3 region is CASSPGTNTYNEQFF. The CDR3 DNA reads TGCGCCAGCAGCCCCGGGACAAATACTTACAATGAGCAGTTCTTC.